This TCR beta chain emerged from a study of T cell repertoires in cytomegalovirus infection. Trimming removed 1 base at V and 0 bases at J, with 3 bases between. The CDR3 covers 13 residues. Germline V gene lookup returns CDR1 SGHVS and CDR2 FQNEAQ. A single record per CDR3 protein comes from TCRdb applying MiXCR to the reads. The table shows over 200,000 distinct CDR3 sequences, with around 15% occurring only once. This clonotype was detected a few times. This chain connects TRBV7-8 to TRBJ2-5; D unresolved. Sample: PBMCs. The sequence came from a human donor in good health (CMV status not recorded). Some clones in this sample may be carry-over from other donors' samples. As DNA, the CDR3 is TGTGCCAGCAGCTTAGGTCACCAAGAGACCCAGTACTTC. Amino acids: CASSLGHQETQYF.